This T cell receptor (beta chain) was recovered during a study of blood T cells in healthy people across ages. Study conclusions and caveats: It was not possible, with unsorted PBMCs, to conclusively compare naive and antigen-experienced cells.

No fewer than 6 micrograms of total RNA were isolated from every sample. As for this clonotype: The antigen is not known.

Per germline, CDR1 SGHTA and CDR2 FQGNSA. This CDR3 region has 16 residues. The J segment lost 1 base and the V segment lost 1 base, leaving 4 bases of the junction unmatched. Next came a second PCR, run for about 7 to 12 cycles, which used a sample-barcoded 5' primer along with a J-beta primer mix. Each cDNA was tagged by a template-switch adaptor containing 12 random nucleotides. In TCRdb, the 5' RACE reads were re-called with MiXCR into one record per CDR3 protein. The sample holds roughly 1.5 million distinct CDR3 sequences, around 40% seen once. This clonotype originated in a woman younger than 30 in good health. The sample consisted of blood. The genes are TRBV7-2 and TRBJ1-3; TRBD1 aligns across 7 bases. The CDR3 sequence: CASSLERGRSGNTIYF. CDR3 DNA: TGTGCCAGCAGCTTAGAGAGGGGGCGATCTGGAAACACCATATATTTT.